The entry that follows covers one T cell receptor beta chain sequence. The data belong to a study of blood T cell repertoires in COVID-19. The data were produced by immunoSEQ multiplex PCR, yet TCRdb's version contains in-frame clones alone and is incomplete. The sample has about 250,000 clones, roughly 84% seen once. The sequenced material came from peripheral blood. The sequence was collected from a man between 50 and 59 years old with active or convalescent COVID-19.

The CDR3 DNA sequence: TGTGCCAGCTCACCACCGGGAGCACAAAGCAATCAGCCCCAGCATTTT. It yields the protein CASSPPGAQSNQPQHF. The chain couples TRBV18 to TRBJ1-5; no firm D call. V lost 0 bases and J lost 1, with 10 bases in between. This CDR3 spans 16 amino acids. The V gene's germline CDR1 is KGHSH and CDR2 LQKENI. Drawing the rest from reference TRBV18 and TRBJ1-5, the complete variable domain is NAGVMQNPRHLVRRRGQEARLRCSPMKGHSHVYWYRQLPEEGLKFMVYLQKENIIDESGMPKERFSAEFPKEGPSILRIQQVVRGDSAAYFCASSPPGAQSNQPQHFGDGTRLSIL.